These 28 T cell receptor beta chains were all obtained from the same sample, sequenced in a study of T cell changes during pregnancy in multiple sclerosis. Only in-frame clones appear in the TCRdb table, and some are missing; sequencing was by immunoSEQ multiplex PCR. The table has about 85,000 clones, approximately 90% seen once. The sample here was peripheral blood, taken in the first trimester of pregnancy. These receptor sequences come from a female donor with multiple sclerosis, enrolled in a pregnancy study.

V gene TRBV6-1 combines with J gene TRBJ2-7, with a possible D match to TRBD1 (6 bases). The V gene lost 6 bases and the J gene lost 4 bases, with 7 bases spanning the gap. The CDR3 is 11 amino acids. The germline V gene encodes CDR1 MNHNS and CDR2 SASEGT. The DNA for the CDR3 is TGTGCCAGCAGCGGACAGTACGAGCAGTACTTC. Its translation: CASSGQYEQYF.

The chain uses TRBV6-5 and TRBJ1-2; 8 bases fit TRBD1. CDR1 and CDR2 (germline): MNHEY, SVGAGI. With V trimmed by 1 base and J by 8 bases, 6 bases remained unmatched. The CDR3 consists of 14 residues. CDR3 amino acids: CASSYYPGQDGYTF. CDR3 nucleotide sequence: TGTGCCAGCAGTTACTATCCGGGACAGGACGGCTACACCTTC.

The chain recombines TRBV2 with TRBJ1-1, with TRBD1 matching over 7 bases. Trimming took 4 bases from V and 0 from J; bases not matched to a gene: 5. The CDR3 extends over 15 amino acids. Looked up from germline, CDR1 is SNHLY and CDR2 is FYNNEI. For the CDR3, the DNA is TGTGCCAGCAGTGGCTACAGGGGTGTGAACACTGAAGCTTTCTTT. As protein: CASSGYRGVNTEAFF. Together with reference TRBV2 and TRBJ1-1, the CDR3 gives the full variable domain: EPEVTQTPSHQVTQMGQEVILRCVPISNHLYFYWYRQILGQKVEFLVSFYNNEISEKSEIFDDQFSVERPDGSNFTLKIRSTKLEDSAMYFCASSGYRGVNTEAFFGQGTRLTVV.

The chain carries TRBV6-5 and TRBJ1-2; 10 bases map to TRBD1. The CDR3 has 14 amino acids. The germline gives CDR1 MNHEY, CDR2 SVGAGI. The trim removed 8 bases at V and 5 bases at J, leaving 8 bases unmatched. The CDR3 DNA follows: TGTGCCAGCGCCGGGACAGGGGATTCTTATGGCTACACCTTC. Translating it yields CASAGTGDSYGYTF.

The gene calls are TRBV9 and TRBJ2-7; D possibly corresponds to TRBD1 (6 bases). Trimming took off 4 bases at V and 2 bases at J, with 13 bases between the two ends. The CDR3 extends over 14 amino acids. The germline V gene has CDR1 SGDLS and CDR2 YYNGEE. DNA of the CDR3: TGTGCCAGCAGCCCCCGGACAGAGACCTACGAGCAGTACTTC. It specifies CASSPRTETYEQYF. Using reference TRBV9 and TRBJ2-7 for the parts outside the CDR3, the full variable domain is DSGVTQTPKHLITATGQRVTLRCSPRSGDLSVYWYQQSLDQGLQFLIQYYNGEERAKGNILERFSAQQFPDLHSELNLSSLELGDSALYFCASSPRTETYEQYFGPGTRLTVT.

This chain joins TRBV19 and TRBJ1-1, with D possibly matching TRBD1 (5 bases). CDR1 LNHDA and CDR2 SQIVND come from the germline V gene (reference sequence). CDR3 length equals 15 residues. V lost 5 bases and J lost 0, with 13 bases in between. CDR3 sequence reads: CASSPGTPMNTEAFF. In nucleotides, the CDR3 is TGTGCCAGTAGTCCTGGGACTCCGATGAACACTGAAGCTTTCTTT.

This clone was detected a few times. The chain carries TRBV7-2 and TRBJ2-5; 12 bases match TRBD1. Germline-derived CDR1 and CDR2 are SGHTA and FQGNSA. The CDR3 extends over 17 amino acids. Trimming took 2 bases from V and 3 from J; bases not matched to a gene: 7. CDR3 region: CASSLSGTGGREETQYF. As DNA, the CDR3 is TGTGCCAGCAGCTTAAGTGGGACAGGGGGCAGGGAAGAGACCCAGTACTTC.

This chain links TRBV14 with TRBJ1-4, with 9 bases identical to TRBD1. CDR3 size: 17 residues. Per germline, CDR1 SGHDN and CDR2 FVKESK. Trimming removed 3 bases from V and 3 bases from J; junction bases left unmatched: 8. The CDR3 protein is CASSQRTGAGANEKLFF. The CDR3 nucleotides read TGTGCCAGCAGCCAGAGGACAGGGGCCGGGGCTAATGAAAAACTGTTTTTT.

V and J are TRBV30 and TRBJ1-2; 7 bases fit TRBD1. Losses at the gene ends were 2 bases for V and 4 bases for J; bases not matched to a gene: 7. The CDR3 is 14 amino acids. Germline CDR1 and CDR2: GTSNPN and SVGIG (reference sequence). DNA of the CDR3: TGTGCCTGGAGTTACTCGGGACAGAGCTATGGCTACACCTTC. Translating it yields CAWSYSGQSYGYTF.

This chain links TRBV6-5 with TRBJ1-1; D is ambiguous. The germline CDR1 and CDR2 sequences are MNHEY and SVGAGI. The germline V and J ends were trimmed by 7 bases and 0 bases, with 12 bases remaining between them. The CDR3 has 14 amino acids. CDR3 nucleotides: TGTGCCAGCACCCCTGGCCCGATGAACACTGAAGCTTTCTTT. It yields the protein CASTPGPMNTEAFF.

CDR3 protein: CASSLELGEETEAFF. The CDR3 DNA is TGTGCCAGCAGCTTAGAGTTGGGGGAGGAGACTGAAGCTTTCTTT. The chain couples TRBV11-2 to TRBJ1-1; D possibly corresponds to TRBD1 (5 bases). The length of the CDR3 is 15 residues. V gave up 0 bases and J gave up 5 bases, with 13 bases separating them. CDR1 and CDR2 from the germline V gene are SGHAT and FQNNGV. Full variable domain (rest looked up from reference TRBV11-2 and TRBJ1-1): EAGVAQSPRYKIIEKRQSVAFWCNPISGHATLYWYQQILGQGPKLLIQFQNNGVVDDSQLPKDRFSAERLKGVDSTLKIQPAKLEDSAVYLCASSLELGEETEAFFGQGTRLTVV.

The CDR3 nucleotides are TGTGCCAGCAGCCCCGGCGTTGGGGGCTATTTCTACGAGCAGTACTTC. This codes for CASSPGVGGYFYEQYF. The gene calls are TRBV9 and TRBJ2-7, with a possible D match to TRBD1 (6 bases). This CDR3 is 16 amino acids long. The ends were cut back, 4 bases at V and 3 bases at J, with 20 bases in the middle. Germline lookup yields CDR1 SGDLS and CDR2 YYNGEE.

CDR3 sequence reads: CATDGGQENTEAFF. DNA for the CDR3: TGCGCCACCGACGGGGGACAGGAGAACACTGAAGCTTTCTTT. This chain uses TRBV23-1 with TRBJ1-1; TRBD1 agrees at 8 bases. TRBV23-1 falls under the ORF class, with uncertain function. The J segment lost 1 base and the V segment lost 10 bases, leaving 8 bases of the junction unmatched. This CDR3 is 14 amino acids long.

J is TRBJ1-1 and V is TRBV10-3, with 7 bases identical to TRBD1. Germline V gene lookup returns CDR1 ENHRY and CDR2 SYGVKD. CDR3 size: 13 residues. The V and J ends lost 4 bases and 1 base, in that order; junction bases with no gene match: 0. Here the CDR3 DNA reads TGTGCCATCAGTGGACAGGGGAACACTGAAGCTTTCTTT. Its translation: CAISGQGNTEAFF.

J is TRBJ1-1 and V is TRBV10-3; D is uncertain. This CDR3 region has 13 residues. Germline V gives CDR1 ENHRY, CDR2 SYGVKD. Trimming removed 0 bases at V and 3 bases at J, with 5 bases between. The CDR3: CAISESGDTEAFF. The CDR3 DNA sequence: TGTGCCATCAGTGAGTCCGGGGACACTGAAGCTTTCTTT.

The CDR3 bases are TGCGCCAGCAGCCAAGATAGCCGGGGCACTGAAGCTTTCTTT. This translates into CASSQDSRGTEAFF. J is TRBJ1-1 and V is TRBV4-1; no clear D. The V end was cut by 0 bases, the J end by 4 bases, with 9 bases between. The CDR3 extends over 14 amino acids. The germline CDR1 and CDR2 sequences are MGHRA and YSYEKL.

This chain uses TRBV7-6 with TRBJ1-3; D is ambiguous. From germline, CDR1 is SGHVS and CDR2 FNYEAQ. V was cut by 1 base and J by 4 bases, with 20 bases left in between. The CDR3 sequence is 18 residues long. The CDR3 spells CASSLVQATAALGNTIYF. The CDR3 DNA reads TGTGCCAGCAGCTTAGTGCAGGCAACTGCCGCTCTAGGAAACACCATATATTTT.

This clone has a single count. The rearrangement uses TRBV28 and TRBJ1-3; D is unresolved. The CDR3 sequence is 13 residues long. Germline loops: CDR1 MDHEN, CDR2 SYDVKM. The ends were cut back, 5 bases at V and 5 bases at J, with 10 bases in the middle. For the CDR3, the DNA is TGTGCCAGCAGTCGAAGCGCTCGAAACACCATATATTTT. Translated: CASSRSARNTIYF. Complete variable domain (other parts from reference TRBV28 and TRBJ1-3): DVKVTQSSRYLVKRTGEKVFLECVQDMDHENMFWYRQDPGLGLRLIYFSYDVKMKEKGDIPEGYSVSREKKERFSLILESASTNQTSMYLCASSRSARNTIYFGEGSWLTVV.

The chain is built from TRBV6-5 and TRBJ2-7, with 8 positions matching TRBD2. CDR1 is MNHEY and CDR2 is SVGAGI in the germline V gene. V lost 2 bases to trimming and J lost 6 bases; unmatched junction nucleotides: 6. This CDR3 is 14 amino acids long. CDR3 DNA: TGTGCCAGCAGTTACGATGGTAGCGGGATCGAGCAGTACTTC. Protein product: CASSYDGSGIEQYF.

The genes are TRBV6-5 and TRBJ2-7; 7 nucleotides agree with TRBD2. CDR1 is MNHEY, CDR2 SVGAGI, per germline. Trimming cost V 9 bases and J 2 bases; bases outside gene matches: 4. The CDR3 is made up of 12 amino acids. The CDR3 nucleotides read TGTGCCAGTTGGGGAGGGGCCTACGAGCAGTACTTC. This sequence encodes CASWGGAYEQYF.

The DNA for the CDR3 is TGTGCCAGCAGCCGCACAGGGCTCGAGCAGTACTTC. Residues: CASSRTGLEQYF. The chain couples TRBV6-5 to TRBJ2-7; possibly TRBD1 for D (6 bases). V was trimmed by 6 bases and J by 6 bases, leaving 12 bases between them. Germline V gene data show CDR1 as MNHEY and CDR2 as SVGAGI. The CDR3 runs 12 residues.

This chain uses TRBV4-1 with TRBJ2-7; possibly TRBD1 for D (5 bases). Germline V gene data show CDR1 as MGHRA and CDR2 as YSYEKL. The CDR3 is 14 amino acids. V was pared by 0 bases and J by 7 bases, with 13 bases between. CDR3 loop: CASSQDSRVLEQYF. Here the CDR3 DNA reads TGCGCCAGCAGCCAAGATAGCAGGGTCTTGGAGCAGTACTTC.

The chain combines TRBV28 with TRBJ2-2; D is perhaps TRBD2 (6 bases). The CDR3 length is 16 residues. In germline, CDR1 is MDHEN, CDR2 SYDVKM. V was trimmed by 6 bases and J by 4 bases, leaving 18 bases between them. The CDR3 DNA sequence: TGTGCCAGCAGCCGGGTCCAAACTAGCAGCACCGGGGAGCTGTTTTTT. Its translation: CASSRVQTSSTGELFF.

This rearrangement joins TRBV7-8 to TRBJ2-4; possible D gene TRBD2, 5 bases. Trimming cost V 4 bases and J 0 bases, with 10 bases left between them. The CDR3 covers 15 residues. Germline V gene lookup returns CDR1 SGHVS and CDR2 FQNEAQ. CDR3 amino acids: CASSSREIAKNIQYF. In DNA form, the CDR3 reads TGTGCCAGCAGCTCTAGGGAGATAGCCAAAAACATTCAGTACTTC.

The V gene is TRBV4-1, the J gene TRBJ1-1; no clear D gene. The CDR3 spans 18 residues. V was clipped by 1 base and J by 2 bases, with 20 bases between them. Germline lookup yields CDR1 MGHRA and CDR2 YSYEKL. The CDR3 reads CASSQGPAGWGINTEAFF. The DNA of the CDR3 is TGCGCCAGCAGCCAAGGGCCTGCGGGTTGGGGTATAAACACTGAAGCTTTCTTT.

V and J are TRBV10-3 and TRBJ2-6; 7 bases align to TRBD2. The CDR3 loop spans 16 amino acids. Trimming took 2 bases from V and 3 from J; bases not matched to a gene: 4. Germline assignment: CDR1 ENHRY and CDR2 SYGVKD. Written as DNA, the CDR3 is TGTGCCATCAGTGAGGCGGGGGTTGGTGGGGCCAACGTCCTGACTTTC. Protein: CAISEAGVGGANVLTF.

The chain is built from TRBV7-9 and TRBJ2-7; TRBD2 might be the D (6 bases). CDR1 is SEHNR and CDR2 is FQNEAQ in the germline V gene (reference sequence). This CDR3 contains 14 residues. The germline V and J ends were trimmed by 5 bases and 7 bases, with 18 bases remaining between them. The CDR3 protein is CASSGAGWSGEQYF. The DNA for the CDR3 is TGTGCCAGCAGCGGTGCCGGCTGGAGCGGGGAGCAGTACTTC.

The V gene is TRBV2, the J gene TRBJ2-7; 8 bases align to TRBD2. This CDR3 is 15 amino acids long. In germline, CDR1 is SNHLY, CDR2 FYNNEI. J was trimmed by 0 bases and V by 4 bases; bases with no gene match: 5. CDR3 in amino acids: CASSAQRGTSYEQYF. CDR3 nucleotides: TGTGCCAGCAGTGCCCAGCGGGGGACCTCCTACGAGCAGTACTTC.